These T cell receptor beta chains were read from a single sample in a study of CD8 T cells in Susac syndrome. TCRdb processed the immunoSEQ multiplex PCR reads anew with MiXCR; each CDR3 protein has one entry. Of around 150,000 distinct CDR3 sequences in the sample, around 93% are singletons; the top ten hold roughly 0.17%. The material sequenced was CD8+ T cells from PBMCs. All receptors derive from a human donor with Susac syndrome. Each CDR3 is given with its conserved first and last residue. A D gene is named only where the DNA matches it firmly. Clone sizes are given selectively: once, few, many, or a class where the clone is expanded.

j_call v_call cdr3_length d_call clone_size cdr3_nt cdr3_aa
TRBJ2-7 TRBV28 13 - - TGTGCCAGCAATTTGGACCTCTCCTACGAGCAGTACTTC CASNLDLSYEQYF
TRBJ2-3 TRBV29-1 13 - once TGCAGCGCCCCCGGACAGCCCAGTGATACGCAGTATTTT CSAPGQPSDTQYF
TRBJ2-7 TRBV9 15 TRBD1 - TGTGCCAGCAGCGCCGACGGGACAGGGGAAGACGAGCAGTACTTC CASSADGTGEDEQYF
TRBJ1-1 TRBV4-1 13 - - TGCGCCAGCAGCCAATCAATAGACTTTGAAGCTTTCTTT CASSQSIDFEAFF
TRBJ1-2 TRBV25-1 16 - once TGTGCCAGCAGTGAGGTTACTCTGGACCATAAGGATGGCTACACCTTC CASSEVTLDHKDGYTF
TRBJ2-7 TRBV12-3/TRBV12-4 16 TRBD2 - TGTGCCAGCAGTTCCGACTGGACTAGCGGAGCTTTAGAGCAGTACTTC CASSSDWTSGALEQYF
TRBJ1-1 TRBV4-2 16 - - TGTGCCAGCAGCCAAGGAAACCTGGTCGGGAAGACTGAAGCTTTCTTT CASSQGNLVGKTEAFF
TRBJ1-1 TRBV9 16 - - TGTGCCAGCAGCGTAGGGGACAAGGGGAGAAACACTGAAGCTTTCTTT CASSVGDKGRNTEAFF
TRBJ1-5 TRBV28 15 TRBD1 - TGTGCCAGCAATAAACAGGGGTTGCCCCATCAGCCCCAGCATTTT CASNKQGLPHQPQHF
TRBJ1-1 TRBV5-1 15 - - TGCGCCAGCGGATCGTTAGAGGGGATGAACACTGAAGCTTTCTTT CASGSLEGMNTEAFF
TRBJ2-3 TRBV10-3 15 - - TGTGCCATCAGTGCTAGCACCGGGGGCACAGATACGCAGTATTTT CAISASTGGTDTQYF
TRBJ1-2 TRBV27 15 - - TGTGCCAGCAGTTTAAGGGGCAGCTCCAACTATGGCTACACCTTC CASSLRGSSNYGYTF
TRBJ2-7 TRBV20-1 12 TRBD2 once TGCAGTGCTAGAGACGGGGGGAACGAGCAGTACTTC CSARDGGNEQYF
TRBJ2-1 TRBV28 16 - - TGTGCCAGCAGTTTAATTAGGGGGAGGGGTAAGGATGAGCAGTTCTTC CASSLIRGRGKDEQFF
TRBJ1-2 TRBV7-8 14 - - TGTGCCAGCAGCTTAGCAGGGGCGGACTATGGCTACACCTTC CASSLAGADYGYTF
TRBJ2-5 TRBV30 11 TRBD1 - TGTGCCTGGGAGGTGTTCCAGGGGGCCCACTTC CAWEVFQGAHF
TRBJ2-3 TRBV4-1 18 TRBD2 - TGCGCCAGCAGCCTCCAACCAATTAGCGGGAGCGGGACAGATACGCAGTATTTT CASSLQPISGSGTDTQYF
TRBJ2-7 TRBV28 17 - - TGTGCCAGCAGTGCCGATCAGGGGAGCAACCCCTCCTACGAGCAGTACTTC CASSADQGSNPSYEQYF
TRBJ2-7 TRBV4-1 13 - - TGCGCCAGCAGCCTGACACTCTCCTACGAGCAGTACTTC CASSLTLSYEQYF
TRBJ2-7 TRBV14 16 TRBD2 once TGTGCCAGCAGCCAACCTACCGGGACTACCCCCTACGAGCAGTACTTC CASSQPTGTTPYEQYF
TRBJ2-7 TRBV29-1 14 - - TGCAGCGTCCCCGCCCCAGGGTCTGGTTACGAGCAGTACTTC CSVPAPGSGYEQYF
TRBJ1-5 TRBV28 14 - - TGTGCCAGCAGTTTGGAAGATAGCAATCAGCCCCAGCATTTT CASSLEDSNQPQHF
TRBJ1-5 TRBV9 14 - - TGTGCCAGCAGCGTAGACCCGAGCAATCAGCCCCAGCATTTT CASSVDPSNQPQHF
TRBJ2-4 TRBV29-1 12 - - TGCAGCGTTGGCTCGGGAGACCACATTCAGTACTTC CSVGSGDHIQYF
TRBJ2-1 TRBV5-1 14 TRBD2 - TGCGCCAGCAGCTTGGACGGGACTACCCTTGAGCAGTTCTTC CASSLDGTTLEQFF
TRBJ2-3 TRBV28 13 - - TGTGCCAGCAGTTTAGTCCCCGAAGATACGCAGTATTTT CASSLVPEDTQYF
TRBJ2-1 TRBV2 13 - - TGTGCCAGCAGCAGGATTTCCTACAATGAGCAGTTCTTC CASSRISYNEQFF
TRBJ2-1 TRBV5-6 16 - - TGTGCCAGCAGCTTGGGGCAGGAAAATCCCTACAATGAGCAGTTCTTC CASSLGQENPYNEQFF
TRBJ1-1 TRBV12-3/TRBV12-4 11 - once TGTGCCAGCAGTTTTACAGAAAAAGCTTTCTTT CASSFTEKAFF
TRBJ2-4 TRBV13 15 - once TGTGCCAGCAGCTTAGGAGCGGGAGCCAAAAACATTCAGTACTTC CASSLGAGAKNIQYF
TRBJ2-7 TRBV9 13 TRBD1 - TGTGCCAGCAGCGGGACGACAGGGACCGAGCAGTACTTC CASSGTTGTEQYF
TRBJ2-1 TRBV13 16 TRBD1 - TGTGCCAGCAGCGACATTCGGGACAGGGCATCCAATGAGCAGTTCTTC CASSDIRDRASNEQFF
TRBJ2-1 TRBV3-1 14 - - TGTGCCAGCGGCCAGGACAGCGGGCCCAATGAGCAGTTCTTC CASGQDSGPNEQFF
TRBJ2-7 TRBV30 14 TRBD2 - TGTGCCTGGACTTTACCGGGGGGGGCCTACGAGCAGTACTTC CAWTLPGGAYEQYF
TRBJ2-3 TRBV12-3/TRBV12-4 15 - - TGTGCCAGCACCCTTAACAGGGAAGGGTCAGATACGCAGTATTTT CASTLNREGSDTQYF
TRBJ2-3 TRBV7-9 12 - - TGTGCCAGCAGCTTTAGCACAGATACGCAGTATTTT CASSFSTDTQYF
TRBJ2-7 TRBV9 13 - - TGTGCCAGCAGCGCCAGGGGTACGTACGAGCAGTACTTC CASSARGTYEQYF
TRBJ1-5 TRBV12-3/TRBV12-4 15 - - TGTGCCAGCAGTTTGCCCGGGGATAGCAATCAGCCCCAGCATTTT CASSLPGDSNQPQHF
TRBJ1-4 TRBV15 12 - - TGTGCCACCAGCAGAGCCAGTGAAAAACTGTTTTTT CATSRASEKLFF
TRBJ2-7 TRBV15 14 - - TGTGCCACCAGCAGAAAACCCGACAGGATGGAGCAGTACTTC CATSRKPDRMEQYF
TRBJ2-1 TRBV20-1 16 TRBD2 - TGCAGTGCTAGGGACCGGGGAGCGGGAGTTTACAATGAGCAGTTCTTC CSARDRGAGVYNEQFF
TRBJ2-3 TRBV3-1 15 - - TGTGCCAGCAGCCAAGGAGGAGGGAGCACAGATACGCAGTATTTT CASSQGGGSTDTQYF
TRBJ2-5 TRBV9 17 TRBD1 - TGTGCCAGCAGCCAATCCGGGACAGGGGGCCATCGGGAGACCCAGTACTTC CASSQSGTGGHRETQYF
TRBJ2-7 TRBV5-1 12 - - TGCGCCAGCAGCCCCGGGATTAACGAGCAGTACTTC CASSPGINEQYF
TRBJ2-5 TRBV7-3 13 - - TGTGCCAGCAGTCGGGAGATTCAAGAGACCCAGTACTTC CASSREIQETQYF
TRBJ1-1 TRBV12-3/TRBV12-4 16 TRBD1 - TGTGCCAGCAGCCGGAAAGTGGACAGGTTGAACACTGAAGCTTTCTTT CASSRKVDRLNTEAFF
TRBJ2-3 TRBV12-3/TRBV12-4 14 - - TGTGCCAGCAATCCGGGGCGAGGCACAGATACGCAGTATTTT CASNPGRGTDTQYF
TRBJ1-1 TRBV29-1 13 - - TGCAGCGCCTCCGGGTGGGGCTTCACTGAAGCTTTCTTT CSASGWGFTEAFF
TRBJ2-3 TRBV11-2 15 - - TGTGCCAGCAGCTTAGTTGGAAATCCCACAGATACGCAGTATTTT CASSLVGNPTDTQYF
TRBJ2-2 TRBV5-6 15 - once TGTGCCAGCAGTTCGTGGGGGGCGCAGACCGGGGAGCTGTTTTTT CASSSWGAQTGELFF
TRBJ2-7 TRBV13 15 TRBD2 - TGTGCCAGCAGCCTCCCGGGGGGAAGTACCCACGAGCAGTACTTC CASSLPGGSTHEQYF
TRBJ2-1 TRBV6-5 15 TRBD2 - TGTGCCAGTTTAGCGGGATCAACCTTAAACAATGAGCAGTTCTTC CASLAGSTLNNEQFF
TRBJ2-7 TRBV4-1 16 - - TGCGCCAGCAGCCAAGAGTGGGGGGAAGCCGCCTACGAGCAGTACTTC CASSQEWGEAAYEQYF
TRBJ1-2 TRBV12-3/TRBV12-4 16 TRBD1 - TGTGCCAGCAGTTCGAACCGGGACAGGGCTAACTATGGCTACACCTTC CASSSNRDRANYGYTF
TRBJ2-7 TRBV27 18 TRBD2 - TGTGCCAGCACCTCTCGTTGGGCTAGCGGACCGAGCTCCTACGAGCAGTACTTC CASTSRWASGPSSYEQYF
TRBJ2-2 TRBV12-3/TRBV12-4 14 TRBD1 - TGTGCCAGCAGCACAGGGGTTGTGAGCGGGGAGCTGTTTTTT CASSTGVVSGELFF
TRBJ1-5 TRBV27 15 TRBD1 once TGTGCCAGCAGTTTCAAACAGGGGCACAATCAGCCCCAGCATTTT CASSFKQGHNQPQHF
TRBJ2-7 TRBV30 16 TRBD1 - TGTGCCTGGATACGCCGCGAACAGGGGGGAAACTACGAGCAGTACTTC CAWIRREQGGNYEQYF
TRBJ2-1 TRBV3-1 15 TRBD2 - TGTGCCAGCAGCCTCCTAGCGGGAGATGAAAATGAGCAGTTCTTC CASSLLAGDENEQFF